This TCR beta chain was observed in a study of beta chain features in type 1 diabetes. Study-level points and caveats: A possible short-template PCR bias applies equally to patients and controls. Patients with Type 1 diabetes showed moderately but significantly shorter TCRB CDR3s in all four CD4+ subsets.

Expressed TCRB transcripts were sequenced because the entire RNA isolate underwent reverse transcription. Method: immunoSEQ multiplex PCR; TCRdb's copy keeps in-frame clones and lacks some. The table shows 600,000 to 700,000 clones, with roughly 12% occurring only once. This clone was detected only a few times. Its matching antigen is unknown. Trimming took off 4 bases at V and 0 bases at J, with 12 bases between the two ends. Germline CDR1 and CDR2: SQVTM and ANQGSEA. This CDR3 has 14 residues. Sequencing input: naive CD4+ T cells from blood. The receptor comes from a man aged 25-40 years with type 1 diabetes. This chain links TRBV29-1 with TRBJ2-5; possible D gene TRBD1, 6 bases. CDR3 residues: CSVVQGRYQETQYF. CDR3 coding DNA: TGCAGCGTTGTGCAGGGGAGATACCAAGAGACCCAGTACTTC. Together with reference TRBV29-1 and TRBJ2-5, the CDR3 gives the full variable domain: SAVISQKPSRDICQRGTSLTIQCQVDSQVTMMFWYRQQPGQSLTLIATANQGSEATYESGFVIDKFPISRPNLTFSTLTVSNMSPEDSSIYLCSVVQGRYQETQYFGPGTRLLVL.